The rows below give T cell receptor beta chains drawn from one sample of a study of T-cell memory formation after mild COVID-19. TCRdb analysed the 5' RACE reads with MiXCR anew, one entry per CDR3 protein. Of roughly 100,000 distinct CDR3 sequences in the sample, more than 10% were seen once. Material: PBMCs or a T cell subset sorted from them (not recorded which). The receptors here all came from an adult woman who had mild COVID-19 (a few samples of this study predate the infection). Cell type and time point are not known. The CDR3 runs from the conserved cysteine through the conserved F or W. The D gene is left open where the match is weak. Size is stated for part of the rows, as once, few or many counts, or as a class when the clone is expanded.

V gene,clone size,D gene,J gene,CDR3 protein,CDR3 DNA
TRBV7-9,few,-,TRBJ2-5,CASSEVPNYNQETQYF,TGTGCCAGCAGCGAGGTTCCAAATTATAATCAAGAGACCCAGTACTTC
TRBV5-1,-,TRBD2,TRBJ2-1,CASSLESSGYNEQFF,TGCGCCAGCAGCTTGGAGTCTAGCGGCTACAATGAGCAGTTCTTC
TRBV6-5,few,-,TRBJ2-1,CASSYWGDSSYNEQFF,TGTGCCAGCAGTTACTGGGGGGACTCGTCCTACAATGAGCAGTTCTTC
TRBV5-6,many,TRBD1,TRBJ2-1,CASSSGTGGNEQFF,TGTGCCAGCAGCTCAGGGACAGGGGGCAATGAGCAGTTCTTC
TRBV6-6,-,-,TRBJ1-5,CASSPAGQVNQPQHF,TGTGCCAGCAGTCCGGCGGGCCAGGTCAATCAGCCCCAGCATTTT
TRBV6-2/TRBV6-3,few,-,TRBJ2-1,CATQSQGWGNEQFF,TGTGCCACGCAGAGTCAGGGTTGGGGGAATGAGCAGTTCTTC
TRBV7-6,many,TRBD2,TRBJ2-1,CASSLGSGGAPEQFF,TGTGCCAGCAGCTTAGGTAGCGGGGGGGCCCCTGAGCAGTTCTTC
TRBV4-3,-,TRBD2,TRBJ2-7,CASSQRLAGGPTSYEQYF,TGCGCCAGCAGCCAACGACTAGCGGGAGGGCCTACATCCTACGAGCAGTACTTC
TRBV4-1,few,TRBD1,TRBJ1-1,CASSQAPSGTGSEAFF,TGCGCCAGCAGCCAAGCCCCTTCTGGGACAGGGAGTGAAGCTTTCTTT
TRBV20-1,few,-,TRBJ2-1,CSATSGGWGYNEQFF,TGCAGTGCTACCTCTGGGGGATGGGGTTACAATGAGCAGTTCTTC
TRBV12-3/TRBV12-4,-,-,TRBJ2-1,CASSLAGAEQFF,TGTGCCAGCAGTTTAGCGGGTGCTGAGCAGTTCTTC
TRBV5-6,-,-,TRBJ2-1,CASSGGPGLVDEQFF,TGTGCCAGCAGCGGTGGCCCCGGATTAGTTGATGAGCAGTTCTTC
TRBV24-1,-,-,TRBJ2-1,CATSGSSSEQFF,TGTGCCACCAGTGGCAGTAGCAGTGAGCAGTTCTTC
TRBV6-1,-,-,TRBJ2-7,CASSEVISVGSYEQYF,TGTGCCAGCAGTGAAGTAATTAGCGTCGGATCCTACGAGCAGTACTTC
TRBV9,few,-,TRBJ2-1,CASSVGGGGVNEQFF,TGTGCCAGCAGCGTAGGAGGCGGGGGCGTCAATGAGCAGTTCTTC
TRBV5-1,-,-,TRBJ2-7,CASSLGWGQVEQYF,TGCGCCAGCAGCTTGGGGTGGGGGCAAGTCGAGCAGTACTTC
TRBV5-1,few,-,TRBJ2-1,CASSLIPRSLIGNEQFF,TGCGCCAGCAGCTTGATTCCTAGAAGCCTCATAGGCAATGAGCAGTTCTTC
TRBV27,few,TRBD1,TRBJ2-7,CASSPRGTASYEQYF,TGTGCCAGCAGTCCTAGGGGGACAGCCTCCTACGAGCAGTACTTC
TRBV27,-,-,TRBJ2-1,CASSPSFGLYNEQFF,TGTGCCAGCAGTCCGTCGTTCGGGCTGTACAATGAGCAGTTCTTC
TRBV5-1,-,-,TRBJ2-7,CASSFDEGGYEQYF,TGCGCCAGCAGCTTTGATGAGGGTGGCTACGAGCAGTACTTC
TRBV4-1,many,TRBD2,TRBJ2-5,CASSQVWGGTQYF,TGCGCCAGCAGCCAAGTGTGGGGGGGGACCCAGTACTTC
TRBV2,few,TRBD2,TRBJ2-1,CASSEGREDNEQFF,TGTGCCAGCAGTGAGGGGAGGGAGGACAATGAGCAGTTCTTC
TRBV4-2,few,TRBD2,TRBJ2-3,CASSQDKRGADTQYF,TGTGCCAGCAGCCAAGATAAGCGGGGGGCCGATACGCAGTATTTT
TRBV20-1,-,-,TRBJ2-7,CSARDPNRGGDEQYF,TGCAGTGCTAGAGACCCTAACAGGGGAGGGGACGAGCAGTACTTC
TRBV6-5,many,-,TRBJ2-3,CASSLILGAPDTQYF,TGTGCCAGTTCTCTGATCCTGGGGGCACCAGATACGCAGTATTTT
TRBV5-1,few,TRBD2,TRBJ2-2,CASSLGLAGLNTGELFF,TGCGCCAGCAGCTTGGGACTAGCGGGGCTGAACACCGGGGAGCTGTTTTTT
TRBV7-9,few,-,TRBJ2-1,CASSPQNEQFF,TGTGCCAGCAGCCCTCAGAATGAGCAGTTCTTC
TRBV7-2,-,-,TRBJ2-3,CASSLSWMNTDTQYF,TGTGCCAGCAGCTTATCATGGATGAACACAGATACGCAGTATTTT
TRBV9,many,-,TRBJ2-3,CASTIGGNADTQYF,TGTGCCAGCACCATTGGGGGAAATGCAGATACGCAGTATTTT
TRBV10-3,few,-,TRBJ1-5,CAIRGGGESQPQHF,TGTGCCATCCGTGGGGGTGGGGAATCACAGCCCCAGCATTTT
TRBV5-5,few,-,TRBJ2-7,CASSLVDSPYEQYF,TGTGCCAGCAGCTTGGTGGACAGCCCCTACGAGCAGTACTTC
TRBV10-3,-,-,TRBJ2-3,CAISDEAITDTQYF,TGTGCCATCAGTGACGAAGCGATCACAGATACGCAGTATTTT
TRBV11-3,few,-,TRBJ2-1,CASSPRQGNEQFF,TGTGCCAGCAGTCCGAGACAAGGGAATGAGCAGTTCTTC
TRBV11-2,-,-,TRBJ1-1,CASSIWPAGNPEAFF,TGTGCCAGCAGCATTTGGCCCGCTGGAAACCCTGAAGCTTTCTTT
TRBV11-3,-,TRBD2,TRBJ2-3,CASSQYLAGGPDTQYF,TGTGCCAGCAGCCAGTACTTAGCGGGGGGGCCAGATACGCAGTATTTT
TRBV20-1,few,-,TRBJ1-2,CSANDGDGLNGYTF,TGCAGTGCTAATGACGGGGACGGGCTTAATGGCTACACCTTC
TRBV7-8,-,TRBD2,TRBJ2-1,CASSLTGTRGANEQFF,TGTGCCAGCAGCCTAACCGGGACTAGGGGGGCCAATGAGCAGTTCTTC
TRBV20-1,few,TRBD1,TRBJ2-3,CSAQGARRTDTQYF,TGCAGTGCTCAGGGGGCGCGGAGGACAGATACGCAGTATTTT
TRBV27,-,-,TRBJ1-6,CASRKDGFNSPLHF,TGTGCCAGCAGGAAGGACGGATTTAATTCACCCCTCCACTTT
TRBV5-6,few,-,TRBJ2-5,CASTESGEYTRVGQYF,TGTGCCAGCACCGAATCAGGGGAATATACAAGAGTTGGCCAGTACTTC
TRBV6-1,-,-,TRBJ2-5,CASSAGEEEETQYF,TGTGCCAGCAGTGCTGGGGAGGAGGAAGAGACCCAGTACTTC
TRBV13,-,-,TRBJ2-5,CASSQWGRQETQYF,TGTGCCAGCAGCCAGTGGGGTAGGCAAGAGACCCAGTACTTC
TRBV28,-,-,TRBJ2-7,CASRFQSSYEQYF,TGTGCCAGCAGGTTCCAATCCTCCTACGAGCAGTACTTC
TRBV12-3/TRBV12-4,few,-,TRBJ2-7,CASMSGLLYEQYF,TGTGCCAGCATGTCGGGACTTCTCTACGAGCAGTACTTC
TRBV5-5,-,-,TRBJ1-2,CASSLSDSPYGYTF,TGTGCCAGCAGCTTGTCGGACAGCCCCTATGGCTACACCTTC